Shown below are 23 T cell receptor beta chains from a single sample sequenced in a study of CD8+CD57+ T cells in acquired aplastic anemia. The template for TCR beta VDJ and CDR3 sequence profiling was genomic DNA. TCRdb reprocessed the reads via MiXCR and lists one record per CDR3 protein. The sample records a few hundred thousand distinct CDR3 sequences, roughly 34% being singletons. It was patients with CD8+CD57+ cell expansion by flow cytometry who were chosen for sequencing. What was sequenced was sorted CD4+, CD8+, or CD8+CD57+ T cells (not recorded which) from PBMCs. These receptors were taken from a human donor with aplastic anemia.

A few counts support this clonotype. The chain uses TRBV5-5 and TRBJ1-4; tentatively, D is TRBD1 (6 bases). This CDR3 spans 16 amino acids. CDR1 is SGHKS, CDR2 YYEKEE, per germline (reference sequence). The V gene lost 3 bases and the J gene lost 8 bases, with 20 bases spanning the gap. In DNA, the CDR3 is TGTGCCAGCAGCTCGTCCTCGGCAGGGGCAGGGGAAAAACTGTTTTTT. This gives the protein CASSSSSAGAGEKLFF. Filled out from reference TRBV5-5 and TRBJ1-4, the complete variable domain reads DAGVTQSPTHLIKTRGQQVTLRCSPISGHKSVSWYQQVLGQGPQFIFQYYEKEERGRGNFPDRFSARQFPNYSSELNVNALLLGDSALYLCASSSSSAGAGEKLFFGSGTQLSVL.

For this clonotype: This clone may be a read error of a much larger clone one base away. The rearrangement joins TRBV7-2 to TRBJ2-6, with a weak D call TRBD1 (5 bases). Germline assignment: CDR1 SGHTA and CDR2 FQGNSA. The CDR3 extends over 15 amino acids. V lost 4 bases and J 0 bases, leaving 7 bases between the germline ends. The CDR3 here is CASSYDSSGANVLTF. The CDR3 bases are TGTGCCAGCAGCTATGACAGCTCTGGGGCCAACGTCCTGACTTTC.

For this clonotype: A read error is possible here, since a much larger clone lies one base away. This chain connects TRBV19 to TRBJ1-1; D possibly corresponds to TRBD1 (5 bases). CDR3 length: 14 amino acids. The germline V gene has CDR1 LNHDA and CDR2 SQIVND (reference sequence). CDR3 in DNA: TGTGCCAGTAGTGTGGACACCCCGAACACTGAAGCTCTCTTT. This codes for CASSVDTPNTEALF. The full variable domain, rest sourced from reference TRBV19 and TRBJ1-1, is DGGITQSPKYLFRKEGQNVTLSCEQNLNHDAMYWYRQDPGQGLRLIYYSQIVNDFQKGDIAEGYSVSREKKESFPLTVTSAQKNPTAFYLCASSVDTPNTEALFGQGTRLTVV.

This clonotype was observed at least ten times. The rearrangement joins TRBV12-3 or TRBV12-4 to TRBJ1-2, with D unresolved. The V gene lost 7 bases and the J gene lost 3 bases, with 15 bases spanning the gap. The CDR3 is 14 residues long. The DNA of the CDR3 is TGTGCCAGCACCCTGGGTCGGGCAGACTATGGCTACACCTTC. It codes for CASTLGRADYGYTF.

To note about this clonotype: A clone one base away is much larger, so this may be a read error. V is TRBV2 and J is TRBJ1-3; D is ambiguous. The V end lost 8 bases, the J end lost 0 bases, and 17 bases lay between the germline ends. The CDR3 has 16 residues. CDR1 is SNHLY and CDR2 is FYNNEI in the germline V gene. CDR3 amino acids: CASGRGLPNSGNTIYF. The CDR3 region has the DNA TGTGCCAGCGGTCGTGGACTTCCAAACTCTGGAAACACCATATATTTT.

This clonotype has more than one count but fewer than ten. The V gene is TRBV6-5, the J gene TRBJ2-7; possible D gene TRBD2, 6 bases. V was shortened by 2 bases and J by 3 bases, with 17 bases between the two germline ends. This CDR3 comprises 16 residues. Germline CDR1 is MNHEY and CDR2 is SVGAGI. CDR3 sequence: CASSYGAPTSLYEQYF. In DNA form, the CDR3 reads TGTGCCAGCAGTTACGGGGCCCCAACTAGCCTCTACGAGCAGTACTTC.

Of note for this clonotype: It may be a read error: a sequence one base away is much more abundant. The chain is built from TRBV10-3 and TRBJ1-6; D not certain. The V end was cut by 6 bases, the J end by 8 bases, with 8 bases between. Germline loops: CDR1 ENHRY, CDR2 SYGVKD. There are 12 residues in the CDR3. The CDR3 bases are TGTGCCATCAGATCGATAGATTCACCCCTCCACTTT. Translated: CAIRSIDSPLHF.

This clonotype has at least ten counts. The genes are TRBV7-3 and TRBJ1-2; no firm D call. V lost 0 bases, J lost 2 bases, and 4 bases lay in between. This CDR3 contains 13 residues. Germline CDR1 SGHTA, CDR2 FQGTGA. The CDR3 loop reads CASSLTDNYGYTF. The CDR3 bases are TGTGCCAGCAGCTTAACAGACAACTATGGCTACACCTTC.

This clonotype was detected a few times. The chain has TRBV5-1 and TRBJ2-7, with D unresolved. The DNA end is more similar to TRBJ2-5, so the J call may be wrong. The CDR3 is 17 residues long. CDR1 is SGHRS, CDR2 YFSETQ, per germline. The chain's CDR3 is CASSLVLWSEDRETQYF. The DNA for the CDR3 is TGCGCCAGCAGCTTGGTCCTTTGGAGCGAGGATCGGGAGACCCAGTACTTC.

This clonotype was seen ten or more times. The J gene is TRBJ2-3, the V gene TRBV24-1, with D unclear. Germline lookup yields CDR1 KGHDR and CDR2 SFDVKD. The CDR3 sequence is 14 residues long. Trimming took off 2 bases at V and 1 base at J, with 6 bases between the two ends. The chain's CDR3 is CATSDSGRTDTQYF. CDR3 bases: TGTGCCACCAGTGATTCCGGGCGCACAGATACGCAGTATTTT.

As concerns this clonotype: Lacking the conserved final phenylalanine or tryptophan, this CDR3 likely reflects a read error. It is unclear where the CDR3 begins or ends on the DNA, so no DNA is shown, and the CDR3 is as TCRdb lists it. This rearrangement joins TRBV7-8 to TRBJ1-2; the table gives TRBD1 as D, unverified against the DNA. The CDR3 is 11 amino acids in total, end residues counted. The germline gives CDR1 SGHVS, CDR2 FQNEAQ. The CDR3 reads CASSSRQGDTY.

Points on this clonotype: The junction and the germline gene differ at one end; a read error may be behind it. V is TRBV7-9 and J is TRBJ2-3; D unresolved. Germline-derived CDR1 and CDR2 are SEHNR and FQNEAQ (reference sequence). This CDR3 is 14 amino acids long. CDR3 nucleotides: TGTGCCGGCAGCTTAGTAGATACAACAGATACGCAGTATTTT. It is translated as CAGSLVDTTDTQYF. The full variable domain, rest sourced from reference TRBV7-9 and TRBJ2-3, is DTGVSQNPRHKITKRGQNVTFRCDPISEHNRLYWYRQTLGQGPEFLTYFQNEAQLEKSRLLSDRFSAERPKGSFSTLEIQRTEQGDSAMYLCAGSLVDTTDTQYFGPGTRLTVL.

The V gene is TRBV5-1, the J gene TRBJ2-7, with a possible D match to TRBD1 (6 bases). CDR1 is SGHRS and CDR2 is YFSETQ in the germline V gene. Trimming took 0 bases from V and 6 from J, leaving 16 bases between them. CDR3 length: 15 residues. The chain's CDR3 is CASSLGITGSGEQYF. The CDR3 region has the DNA TGCGCCAGCAGCTTGGGAATAACAGGGTCCGGCGAGCAGTACTTC. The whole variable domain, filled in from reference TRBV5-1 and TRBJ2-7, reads KAGVTQTPRYLIKTRGQQVTLSCSPISGHRSVSWYQQTPGQGLQFLFEYFSETQRNKGNFPGRFSGRQFSNSRSEMNVSTLELGDSALYLCASSLGITGSGEQYFGPGTRLTVT.

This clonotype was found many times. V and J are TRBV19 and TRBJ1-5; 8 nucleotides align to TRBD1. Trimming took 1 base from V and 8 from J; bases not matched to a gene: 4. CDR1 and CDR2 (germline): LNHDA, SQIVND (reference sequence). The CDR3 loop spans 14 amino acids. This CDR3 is CASSIGTGLEPQHF. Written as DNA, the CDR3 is TGTGCCAGTAGTATAGGGACAGGGTTGGAGCCCCAGCATTTT.

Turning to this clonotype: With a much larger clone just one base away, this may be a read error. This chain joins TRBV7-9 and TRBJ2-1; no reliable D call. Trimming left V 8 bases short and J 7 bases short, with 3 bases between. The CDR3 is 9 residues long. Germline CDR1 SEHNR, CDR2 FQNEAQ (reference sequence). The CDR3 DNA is TGTGCCAGCCTTAATGAGCAGTTCTTC. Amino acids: CASLNEQFF. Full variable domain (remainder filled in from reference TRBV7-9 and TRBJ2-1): DTGVSQNPRHKITKRGQNVTFRCDPISEHNRLYWYRQTLGQGPEFLTYFQNEAQLEKSRLLSDRFSAERPKGSFSTLEIQRTEQGDSAMYLCASLNEQFFGPGTRLTVL.

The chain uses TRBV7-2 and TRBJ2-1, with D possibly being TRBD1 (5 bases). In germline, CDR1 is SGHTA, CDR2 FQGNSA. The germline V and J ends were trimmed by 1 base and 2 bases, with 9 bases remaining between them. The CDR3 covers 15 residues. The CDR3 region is CASSLGQLTYNEQFF. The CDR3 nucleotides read TGTGCCAGCAGCTTAGGACAGTTAACCTACAATGAGCAGTTCTTC.

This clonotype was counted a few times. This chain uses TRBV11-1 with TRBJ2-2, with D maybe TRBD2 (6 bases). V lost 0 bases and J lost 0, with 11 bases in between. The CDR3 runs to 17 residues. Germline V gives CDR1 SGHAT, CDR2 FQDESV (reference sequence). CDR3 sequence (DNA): TGTGCCAGCAGCTTAGCGGCGGGACCCGCGAACACCGGGGAGCTGTTTTTT. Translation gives CASSLAAGPANTGELFF. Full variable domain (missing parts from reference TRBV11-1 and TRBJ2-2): EAEVAQSPRYKITEKSQAVAFWCDPISGHATLYWYRQILGQGPELLVQFQDESVVDDSQLPKDRFSAERLKGVDSTLKIQPAELGDSAMYLCASSLAAGPANTGELFFGEGSRLTVL.

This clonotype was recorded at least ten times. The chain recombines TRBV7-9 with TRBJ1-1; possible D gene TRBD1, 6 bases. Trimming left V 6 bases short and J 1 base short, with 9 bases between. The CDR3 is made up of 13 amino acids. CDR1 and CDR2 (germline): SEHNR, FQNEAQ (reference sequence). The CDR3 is CASRQTGNTEAFF. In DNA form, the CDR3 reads TGTGCCAGCAGACAGACAGGGAACACTGAAGCTTTCTTT.

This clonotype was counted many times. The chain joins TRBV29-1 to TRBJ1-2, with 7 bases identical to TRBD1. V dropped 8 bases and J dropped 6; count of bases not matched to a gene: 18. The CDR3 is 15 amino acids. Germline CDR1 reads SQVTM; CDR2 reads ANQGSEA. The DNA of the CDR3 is TGCAGCCTTTCCACCGGGACAGACGCAATTCATGGCTACACCTTC. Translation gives CSLSTGTDAIHGYTF.

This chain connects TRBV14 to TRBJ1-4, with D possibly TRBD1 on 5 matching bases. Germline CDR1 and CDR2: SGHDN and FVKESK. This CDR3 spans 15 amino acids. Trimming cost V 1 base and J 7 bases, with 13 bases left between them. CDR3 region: CASSQVGQGSEKLFF. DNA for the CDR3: TGTGCCAGCAGCCAAGTAGGGCAGGGCAGTGAAAAACTGTTTTTT.

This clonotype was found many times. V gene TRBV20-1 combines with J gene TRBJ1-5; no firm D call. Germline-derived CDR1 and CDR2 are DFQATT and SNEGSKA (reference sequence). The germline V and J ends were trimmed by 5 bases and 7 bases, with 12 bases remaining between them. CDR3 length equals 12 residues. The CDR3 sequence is CSAWTPNQPQHF. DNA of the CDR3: TGCAGTGCTTGGACCCCGAACCAGCCCCAGCATTTT.

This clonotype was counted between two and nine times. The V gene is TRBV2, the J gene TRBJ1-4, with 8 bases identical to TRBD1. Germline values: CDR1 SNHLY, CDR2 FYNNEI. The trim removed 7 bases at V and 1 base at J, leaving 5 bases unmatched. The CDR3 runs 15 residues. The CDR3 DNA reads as TGTGCCAGCAAACTACAGGGGGTAACTAATGAAAAACTGTTTTTT. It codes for CASKLQGVTNEKLFF.

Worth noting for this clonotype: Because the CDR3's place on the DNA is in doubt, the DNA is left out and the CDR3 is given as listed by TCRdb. The CDR3 spells CASILGNGCTF. The J gene is TRBJ1-2, the V gene TRBV9. The CDR3 spans 11 residues, counting both ends. CDR1 and CDR2 (germline): SGDLS, YYNGEE.